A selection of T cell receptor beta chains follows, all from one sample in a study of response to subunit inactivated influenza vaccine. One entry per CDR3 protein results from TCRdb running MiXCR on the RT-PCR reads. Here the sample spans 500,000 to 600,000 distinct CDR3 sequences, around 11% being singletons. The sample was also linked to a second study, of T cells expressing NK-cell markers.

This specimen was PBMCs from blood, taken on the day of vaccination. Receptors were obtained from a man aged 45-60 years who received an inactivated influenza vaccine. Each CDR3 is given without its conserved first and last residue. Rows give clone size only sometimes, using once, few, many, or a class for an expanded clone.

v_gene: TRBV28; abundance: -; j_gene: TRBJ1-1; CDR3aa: ASSSNRFTEAF
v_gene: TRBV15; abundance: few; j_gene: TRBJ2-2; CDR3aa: ATSPWGDSSTGELF
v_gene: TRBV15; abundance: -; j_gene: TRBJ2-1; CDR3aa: ATSRDTYSYNEQF
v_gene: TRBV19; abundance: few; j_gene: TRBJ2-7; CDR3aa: ASSMTGRTYEQY
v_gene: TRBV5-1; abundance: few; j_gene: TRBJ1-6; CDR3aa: ASSRFGQGVESYNSPLH
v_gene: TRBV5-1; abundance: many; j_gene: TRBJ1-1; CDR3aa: ASSPEGAAEAF
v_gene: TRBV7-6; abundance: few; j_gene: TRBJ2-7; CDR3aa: ASSPGTSGSPRTYEQY
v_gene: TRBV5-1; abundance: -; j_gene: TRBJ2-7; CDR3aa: ASSSQDFYEQY
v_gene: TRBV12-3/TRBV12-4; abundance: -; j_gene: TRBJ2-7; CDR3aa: ASRDLAGAYEQY
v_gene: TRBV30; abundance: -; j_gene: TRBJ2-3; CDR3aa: AWRAPDTQY
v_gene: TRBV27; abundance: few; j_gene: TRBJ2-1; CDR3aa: ASSLLEEQF
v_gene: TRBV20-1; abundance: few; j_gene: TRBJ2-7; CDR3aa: SAISGRSYEQY
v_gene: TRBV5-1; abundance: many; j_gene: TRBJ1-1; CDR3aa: ASSLQGWGPTEAF
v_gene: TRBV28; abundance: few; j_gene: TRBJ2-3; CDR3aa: ASSSGTGIGTQY
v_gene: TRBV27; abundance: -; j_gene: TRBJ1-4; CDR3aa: ASSLTTGVGKLF
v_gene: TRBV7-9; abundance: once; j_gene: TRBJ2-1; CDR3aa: ASSLRERREQF
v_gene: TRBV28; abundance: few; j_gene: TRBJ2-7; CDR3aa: ASRARTRYEQY
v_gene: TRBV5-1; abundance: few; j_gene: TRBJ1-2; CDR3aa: ASSLDGIYGYT
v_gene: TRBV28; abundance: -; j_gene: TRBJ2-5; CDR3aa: ASSFRGAYQMQKETQY
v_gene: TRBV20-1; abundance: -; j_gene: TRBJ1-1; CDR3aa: SARGGGRNTEAF
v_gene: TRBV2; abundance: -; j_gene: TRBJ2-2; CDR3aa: ASSPGGATGELF
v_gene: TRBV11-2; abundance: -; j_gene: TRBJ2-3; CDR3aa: ASSSLSITDTQY
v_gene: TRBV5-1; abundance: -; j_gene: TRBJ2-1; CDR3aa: ASSRGTSGVNEQF
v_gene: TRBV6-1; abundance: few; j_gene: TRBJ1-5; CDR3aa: ASSTGRAQPQH